The present entry profiles one T cell receptor beta chain with its context. This entry comes from a study of blood T cell repertoires in COVID-19. Study-wide background: Spain, Italy and the United States supplied samples that represented acute and convalescent COVID-19. T cells, B-cell-depleted T cells, or PBMCs provided the cDNA or gDNA that served as material.

CDR3 size: 16 residues. V trimming: 6 bases; J trimming: 3 bases; junction bases outside the gene matches: 13. Germline V gene data show CDR1 as SQVTM and CDR2 as ANQGSEA. In the authors' methods: Amplification with reference gene primers provided the estimates of nucleated cell counts. Measured with immunoSEQ multiplex PCR; TCRdb has only the in-frame clones, and not every one. V, J and clone size reflect that table, while D and trimming were determined from the DNA. Here the sample spans some 120,000 clones, 75% to 90% being singletons. The rearrangement links TRBV29-1 to TRBJ1-1; 10 bases map to TRBD1. Specimen: peripheral blood. This TCR was recovered from a man between 70 and 80 years old with active or convalescent COVID-19. In DNA, the CDR3 is TGCAGCGTCCCCCCAGTGGGACAGGGGCCCTACACTGAAGCTTTCTTT. Protein product: CSVPPVGQGPYTEAFF.